Following are 5 T cell receptor beta chains from one sample sequenced in a study of T cell responses to AZD1222 COVID-19 vaccine. The assay was immunoSEQ multiplex PCR, and TCRdb's table has in-frame clones only and misses some. The profile shows 140,000 or so clones, roughly 86% of them singletons. Sequencing was performed on peripheral blood, taken 28 days after the second dose of the MenACWY control vaccine. The origin of the receptors is an adult who received the MenACWY meningococcal vaccine as a control.

V gene TRBV6-6 combines with J gene TRBJ2-5; a possible D gene is TRBD1 (5 bases). Germline lookup yields CDR1 MNHNY and CDR2 SVGAGI (reference sequence). The length of the CDR3 is 15 residues. Trimming took 2 bases from V and 5 from J, leaving 15 bases between them. For the CDR3, the DNA is TGTGCCAGCAGTTACGATGGGGCGCTCTCTGAGACCCAGTACTTC. Translating it yields CASSYDGALSETQYF.

The chain has TRBV9 and TRBJ2-2; TRBD2 agrees at 8 bases. Trimming at V came to 0 bases and at J to 4 bases, leaving 2 bases not matched to a gene. The germline V gene encodes CDR1 SGDLS and CDR2 YYNGEE. This CDR3 region has 15 residues. This chain's CDR3 is CASSVAAGGTGELFF. In nucleotides, the CDR3 is TGTGCCAGCAGCGTAGCCGCGGGAGGCACCGGGGAGCTGTTTTTT.

The chain has TRBV5-6 and TRBJ2-3; D not certain. The CDR3 has 13 amino acids. V was pared by 4 bases and J by 4 bases, with 10 bases between. CDR1 is SGHDT, CDR2 YYEEEE, per germline. The CDR3 DNA reads TGTGCCAGCAGCGCGTACTGGGCAGATACGCAGTATTTT. Protein sequence: CASSAYWADTQYF.

This chain joins TRBV6-1 and TRBJ2-7; D possibly matches TRBD1 or TRBD2 (5 bases each). Germline CDR1 MNHNS, CDR2 SASEGT. V lost 1 base and J 6 bases, leaving 10 bases between the germline ends. This CDR3 comprises 13 residues. CDR3 loop: CASSEGGQGEQYF. DNA for the CDR3: TGTGCCAGCAGTGAAGGAGGGCAGGGCGAGCAGTACTTC.

The chain uses TRBV5-1 and TRBJ2-3; 9 bases are a match to TRBD1. Trimming removed 4 bases from V and 4 bases from J; junction bases left unmatched: 7. Germline V gives CDR1 SGHRS, CDR2 YFSETQ. This CDR3 has 15 amino acids. The CDR3 coding sequence is TGCGCCAGCAGCCCCGGGACAGGGTACGCAGATACGCAGTATTTT. Translation: CASSPGTGYADTQYF.